The 5 T cell receptor beta chains below all came from one sample that was sequenced in a study of shared clonotypes between healthy human individuals (dated by TCRdb to 2019 to 2021). CD8 naive samples consisted of CD45RO-negative cells that were positively selected for CCR7, yielding a CD45RA+CCR7+ population without TemRA cells. Library generation was performed with the immunoSEQ multiplex PCR assay. Sourced from immuneACCESS, this table was stored by TCRdb with only in-frame sequences that have V and J called. A share of the clones is absent; for the studies checked, an unresolved V gene accounts for under half, and the remainder has no known explanation. Counted in this sample were about 1,800,000 clones; about 95% of them appeared once. Approximately 1% of the sample comes from the top ten. Sequencing input: naive CD8+ T cells sorted from blood. The sample's cell subset or site label, decoded: CD45RA+CCR7+. These receptors all come from a man between 18 and 35 years old in good health.

The chain employs TRBV4-1 and TRBJ2-1; TRBD2 aligns across 10 bases. The trim removed 0 bases at V and 5 bases at J, leaving 10 bases unmatched. The germline V gene encodes CDR1 MGHRA and CDR2 YSYEKL. CDR3 size: 18 residues. The CDR3 region is CASSQDSSGSIFHNEQFF. For the CDR3, the DNA is TGCGCCAGCAGCCAAGATTCTAGCGGGAGTATTTTCCACAATGAGCAGTTCTTC.

V usage is TRBV6-1 and J usage is TRBJ1-1; 12 nucleotides align to TRBD1. V lost 4 bases, J lost 3 bases, and 12 bases stayed unmatched. This CDR3 comprises 18 residues. Germline V lookup: CDR1 MNHNS, CDR2 SASEGT. CDR3 DNA: TGTGCCAGCAGTGTTGGGACAGGGGGCGCTTACTATCACACTGAAGCTTTCTTT. Translating gives CASSVGTGGAYYHTEAFF.

This clone occurred once. In the same sample, other DNA sequences code for this CDR3. The chain recombines TRBV5-6 with TRBJ2-7; tentatively, D is TRBD1 or TRBD2 (5 bases each). Germline CDR1 reads SGHDT; CDR2 reads YYEEEE. With 0 bases removed from V and 4 bases from J, the gap between germline ends came to 8 bases. This CDR3 spans 13 amino acids. The CDR3 bases are TGTGCCAGCAGCTTGGGGGGCGGGTACGAGCAGTACTTC. Translated, it gives CASSLGGGYEQYF.

The chain has TRBV7-9 and TRBJ1-3; D unclear. Germline V CDR1 and CDR2: SEHNR, FQNEAQ (reference sequence). The CDR3 sequence is 13 residues long. The V end lost 1 base, the J end lost 6 bases, and 7 bases lay between the germline ends. CDR3 in DNA: TGTGCCAGCAGCTTAGTTCCGGAAAACACCATATATTTT. Encoded protein: CASSLVPENTIYF.

The chain uses TRBV27 and TRBJ1-5; TRBD1 aligns across 7 bases. The V gene's germline CDR1 is MNHEY and CDR2 SMNVEV (reference sequence). The length of the CDR3 is 13 residues. Trimming removed 5 bases from V and 10 bases from J; junction bases left unmatched: 8. The CDR3 DNA is TGTGCCAGCAGTCTTGACAGGGAGAACCCCCAGCATTTT. Its protein product is CASSLDRENPQHF.